The rows below give T cell receptor beta chains drawn from one sample of a study of graft-versus-host responses after intestinal transplantation. Assay: immunoSEQ multiplex PCR; the TCRdb copy retains only in-frame clones and omits some. Of 99,000 or so clones listed, roughly 83% are singletons. Sequencing was performed on PBMCs, taken 255 days after intestinal transplant. These receptors all come from a human patient who received an intestinal transplant, so some T cells may come from the graft donor. CDR3s include the opening cysteine and the closing phenylalanine or tryptophan. Fields, in order: CDR3 protein, J gene, CDR3 length, V gene.

CASSFNKNQPQHF	TRBJ1-5	13	TRBV7-6
CASSFFISGASTDTQYF	TRBJ2-3	17	TRBV7-8
CASSSYKEADTQYF	TRBJ2-3	14	TRBV28
CATSALARNEQFF	TRBJ2-1	13	TRBV15
CASSPQTGTEAFF	TRBJ1-1	13	TRBV9
CASSRPLTQRGITDTQYF	TRBJ2-3	18	TRBV4-1
CASSYERKLYEQYF	TRBJ2-7	14	TRBV10-2
CASSYTTPWEEKLFF	TRBJ1-4	15	TRBV6-6
CASSLSGRGANVLTF	TRBJ2-6	15	TRBV7-3
CASSPQTGDEQYF	TRBJ2-7	13	TRBV28
CASLRDYEQYF	TRBJ2-7	11	TRBV2
CASSDSSGGAHEQFF	TRBJ2-1	15	TRBV6-4
CASSYSRGVGYTF	TRBJ1-2	13	TRBV6-5
CASSGGQETQYF	TRBJ2-5	12	TRBV25-1
CASSAPEVYEQYF	TRBJ2-7	13	TRBV6-1
CASSLDWRVNTEAFF	TRBJ1-1	15	TRBV5-8
CASSLGDGLTDTQYF	TRBJ2-3	15	TRBV5-1
CAWSLQGAGGYTF	TRBJ1-2	13	TRBV30
CASRTGLAGGYNEQFF	TRBJ2-1	16	TRBV27
CASSANRVSYEQYF	TRBJ2-7	14	TRBV6-1
CASRNSPGHPEQPQHF	TRBJ1-5	16	TRBV28
CASSPIGRMAGNTIYF	TRBJ1-3	16	TRBV9